The 16 T cell receptor beta chains below come from one sample, sequenced in a study of shared T cell receptors in the human thymus. Profiling relied on immunoSEQ multiplex PCR, and the TCRdb table lists in-frame clones only, not all of them. The data hold roughly 500,000 clones, with more than 75% observed a single time. These data were likewise used in another study, on human thymus T cells.

The sequencing sample was made of thymocytes. The receptors were sampled from a boy under three years old with a congenital heart defect.

This rearrangement joins TRBV27 to TRBJ2-2; 9 positions agree with TRBD2. Losses at the gene ends were 5 bases for V and 6 bases for J; bases not matched to a gene: 10. Germline lookup yields CDR1 MNHEY and CDR2 SMNVEV (reference sequence). This CDR3 contains 16 residues. In DNA form, the CDR3 reads TGTGCCAGCAGTCACTGGGGGGGACTAGCCCCCGGGGAGCTGTTTTTT. It codes for CASSHWGGLAPGELFF.

This clone is a singleton in its sample. The chain recombines TRBV4-3 with TRBJ2-5, with 12 bases identical to TRBD2. After removal of 4 bases from V and 5 bases from J, the junction contained 5 bases not matched to a gene. The CDR3 length is 15 residues. CDR1 is LGHNA and CDR2 is YSLEER in the germline V gene. DNA of the CDR3: TGCGCCAGCAGCCCCCAAACTAGCGGGAGGGAGACCCAGTACTTC. It is translated as CASSPQTSGRETQYF.

This chain links TRBV29-1 with TRBJ1-1, with a possible D match to TRBD1 (6 bases). The germline V and J ends were trimmed by 2 bases and 5 bases, with 15 bases remaining between them. The CDR3 runs 14 residues. Germline V gene sequence: CDR1 SQVTM, CDR2 ANQGSEA. Here the CDR3 reads CSVEPPGARTEAFF. DNA of the CDR3: TGCAGCGTTGAACCCCCAGGGGCAAGGACTGAAGCTTTCTTT.

This chain uses TRBV2 with TRBJ2-1, with 9 nucleotides matching TRBD2. The trim removed 8 bases at V and 9 bases at J, leaving 2 bases unmatched. The CDR3 length is 11 residues. Germline lookup yields CDR1 SNHLY and CDR2 FYNNEI. CDR3: CASRGGGEQFF. The CDR3 DNA is TGTGCCAGCCGCGGGGGGGGTGAGCAGTTCTTC.

The rearrangement joins TRBV28 to TRBJ2-2, with TRBD2 matching 9 bases. CDR1 MDHEN and CDR2 SYDVKM come from the germline V gene. This CDR3 region has 19 residues. J lost 4 bases, V lost 7 bases, and 19 bases had no gene match. The CDR3 sequence: CASTPRNRAGGPGTGELFF. CDR3 DNA: TGTGCCAGCACCCCCCGAAACAGGGCGGGAGGGCCGGGCACCGGGGAGCTGTTTTTT.

This chain connects TRBV11-3 to TRBJ2-1, with 9 nucleotides matching TRBD2. The length of the CDR3 is 15 residues. CDR1 and CDR2 from the germline V gene are SGHNT and YENEEA. The V and J ends lost 3 bases and 8 bases, in that order; junction bases with no gene match: 8. The CDR3 DNA follows: TGTGCCAGCAGCTTGAGCGGGGTAGCGGGGGATGAGCAGTTCTTC. It encodes CASSLSGVAGDEQFF. The full variable domain, rest sourced from reference TRBV11-3 and TRBJ2-1, is EAGVVQSPRYKIIEKKQPVAFWCNPISGHNTLYWYLQNLGQGPELLIRYENEEAVDDSQLPKDRFSAERLKGVDSTLKIQPAELGDSAVYLCASSLSGVAGDEQFFGPGTRLTVL.

The chain couples TRBV7-8 to TRBJ2-7; TRBD1 matches at 10 bases. Germline V gives CDR1 SGHVS, CDR2 FQNEAQ. V lost 6 bases to trimming and J lost 0 bases; unmatched junction nucleotides: 5. The length of the CDR3 is 15 residues. CDR3 in DNA: TGTGCCAGCAGGCCCGGGACAGGGGACTCCTACGAGCAGTACTTC. Amino acids: CASRPGTGDSYEQYF.

The rearrangement links TRBV27 to TRBJ2-1; D might be TRBD1 (5 bases). This CDR3 is built from 15 residues. Per the germline V gene, CDR1 is MNHEY and CDR2 is SMNVEV (reference sequence). V lost 4 bases and J 3 bases, leaving 13 bases between the germline ends. CDR3 loop: CASSSPLDSYNEQFF. DNA of the CDR3: TGTGCCAGCAGTTCCCCCCTCGACAGCTACAATGAGCAGTTCTTC.

This chain connects TRBV4-1 to TRBJ2-1, with D possibly matching TRBD2 (5 bases). CDR3 length: 15 amino acids. V lost 5 bases to trimming and J lost 4 bases, with 15 bases between them. The germline V gene has CDR1 MGHRA and CDR2 YSYEKL. For the CDR3, the DNA is TGCGCCAGCAGCATTAGTAGGAGGACTTACAATGAGCAGTTCTTC. Amino acids: CASSISRRTYNEQFF.

The chain employs TRBV4-1 and TRBJ2-1; 15 bases map to TRBD2. Germline V CDR1 and CDR2: MGHRA, YSYEKL. This CDR3 region has 19 residues. V lost 0 bases, J lost 6 bases, and 9 bases stayed unmatched. The CDR3: CASSQERTSGRARFNEQFF. Here the CDR3 DNA reads TGCGCCAGCAGCCAAGAGAGGACTAGCGGGAGGGCCAGGTTCAATGAGCAGTTCTTC.

This chain uses TRBV7-2 with TRBJ2-7; TRBD2 matches at 8 bases. This CDR3 region has 16 residues. The V and J ends lost 5 bases and 1 base, in that order; junction bases with no gene match: 10. Germline loops: CDR1 SGHTA, CDR2 FQGNSA. The CDR3 here is CASSDYVAGKSYEQYF. The CDR3 bases are TGTGCCAGCAGCGATTACGTAGCGGGAAAGTCCTACGAGCAGTACTTC.

CDR3 sequence (DNA): TGTGCCAGCAGCGGACCTCTAGGGACCCAGTACTTC. Its protein product is CASSGPLGTQYF. The chain combines TRBV9 with TRBJ2-5; D is ambiguous. Per germline, CDR1 SGDLS and CDR2 YYNGEE. This CDR3 region has 12 residues. V lost 3 bases to trimming and J lost 7 bases, with 10 bases between them.

The gene calls are TRBV4-2 and TRBJ2-5; a possible D gene is TRBD2 (7 bases). From germline, CDR1 is LGHNA and CDR2 YNFKEQ. V gave up 4 bases and J gave up 5 bases, with 20 bases separating them. CDR3 length equals 16 residues. This CDR3 reads CASSRPRGAGGETQYF. CDR3 DNA sequence: TGTGCCAGCAGCCGCCCCCGGGGGGCTGGGGGGGAGACCCAGTACTTC.

The chain recombines TRBV23-1 with TRBJ2-1, with 12 bases aligning to TRBD2. TRBV23-1 is identified as an open reading frame with a role that is uncertain. The CDR3 is made up of 17 amino acids. The J segment lost 5 bases and the V segment lost 2 bases, leaving 7 bases of the junction unmatched. The CDR3 DNA reads TGCGCCAGCAGTCAAGGGGTAACTAGCGGGAGGCACAATGAGCAGTTCTTC. It is translated as CASSQGVTSGRHNEQFF.

The J gene is TRBJ2-1, the V gene TRBV9; perhaps TRBD2 as D (6 bases). CDR1 is SGDLS and CDR2 is YYNGEE in the germline V gene. The V and J ends lost 3 bases and 7 bases respectively, with 8 bases between them. The CDR3 consists of 12 residues. For the CDR3, the DNA is TGTGCCAGCAGCGCCCGGGGGAATGAGCAGTTCTTC. Residues: CASSARGNEQFF.

The chain couples TRBV30 to TRBJ2-3, with 11 bases identical to TRBD2. Germline V gene sequence: CDR1 GTSNPN, CDR2 SVGIG (reference sequence). The CDR3 is made up of 17 amino acids. V gave up 2 bases and J gave up 5 bases; unmatched junction bases: 12. The CDR3 loop is CAWSPIKLAGVVDTQYF. The DNA for the CDR3 is TGTGCCTGGAGTCCCATCAAACTAGCGGGAGTAGTAGATACGCAGTATTTT.